There are a few counts of the clone carrying this T cell receptor beta chain. Its antigen remains unknown. The data were taken from a study of Graves' ophthalmopathy and Graves' hyperthyroidism. The study, taken as a whole, reports: Blood repertoires reportedly contained most expanded thyroid clonotypes above 0.001 frequency.

The ends lost 4 bases at V and 5 bases at J; junction bases unmatched: 8. Germline V gene lookup returns CDR1 SGHRS and CDR2 YFSETQ. The CDR3 has 15 residues. Amplifying from RNA transcripts, the study obtained TCR beta CDR3 regions. Second-round multiplex PCR came after first-round RT-PCR with HTBI primers. TCRdb re-analysed the multiplex PCR reads in MiXCR, keeping a single row per CDR3 protein. Of about 1.1 million distinct CDR3 sequences in the sample, about two fifths were seen once. Hyperthyroidism was new, under 2 months, in patients aged 18 to 65. This rearrangement joins TRBV5-1 to TRBJ1-5; TRBD1 aligns across 8 bases. This sequence originates from an adult man with Graves' hyperthyroidism. What was sequenced was peripheral blood or thyroid tissue (not recorded which). Here the CDR3 reads CASSAGGQVDQPQHF. Written as DNA, the CDR3 is TGCGCCAGCAGCGCCGGGGGACAGGTAGATCAGCCCCAGCATTTT.